These 13 T cell receptor beta chains share one sample of origin, sequenced in a study of shared clonotypes between healthy human individuals. CD8 cells regarded as naive lacked CD45RO, were positively chosen for CCR7, and omitted terminally differentiated effector memory CD45RA+ cells. The protocol was immunoSEQ multiplex PCR, while the TCRdb copy is restricted to in-frame clones and leaves out a portion. The sample shows more than 2 million clones, approximately 95% of them seen only once. The sequencing sample was made of naive CD8+ T cells sorted from blood. These receptors originate from a man aged 18 to 30 in good health.

The chain joins TRBV5-4 to TRBJ2-1; a possible D gene is TRBD1 (6 bases). This CDR3 contains 13 residues. In germline, CDR1 is SGHNT, CDR2 YYREEE (reference sequence). Deletions cut 1 base from V and 7 bases from J, with 9 bases between. The DNA of the CDR3 is TGTGCCAGCAGCTTGCCAGGGGAGAATGAGCAGTTCTTC. This codes for CASSLPGENEQFF.

The J gene is TRBJ2-1, the V gene TRBV19, with no clear D. V was shortened by 5 bases and J by 0 bases, with 11 bases between the two germline ends. This CDR3 contains 15 residues. Germline V gives CDR1 LNHDA, CDR2 SQIVND (reference sequence). CDR3: CASSSYWSSYNEQFF. The DNA of the CDR3 is TGTGCCAGTAGTTCATACTGGAGCTCCTACAATGAGCAGTTCTTC.

The rearrangement joins TRBV7-9 to TRBJ2-3, with 12 positions matching TRBD2. V gave up 6 bases and J gave up 4 bases; unmatched junction bases: 8. Per the germline V gene, CDR1 is SEHNR and CDR2 is FQNEAQ (reference sequence). This CDR3 is 16 amino acids long. The DNA of the CDR3 is TGTGCCAGCAGAGGGGGACTAGCGGGTCCCTCAGATACGCAGTATTTT. Residues: CASRGGLAGPSDTQYF.

This sequence joins TRBV9 and TRBJ2-6; no reliable D call. This CDR3 has 17 residues. Trimming removed 2 bases from V and 1 base from J, with 13 bases in between. Germline V CDR1 and CDR2: SGDLS, YYNGEE. DNA of the CDR3: TGTGCCAGCAGCGTCCCGGCTTTGGGTTCTGGGGCCAACGTCCTGACTTTC. Translating it yields CASSVPALGSGANVLTF.

The chain recombines TRBV29-1 with TRBJ1-1; 7 bases match TRBD1. Germline V gene data show CDR1 as SQVTM and CDR2 as ANQGSEA. The CDR3 length is 13 residues. J lost 5 bases, V lost 3 bases, and 6 bases had no gene match. CDR3 sequence: CSVEGEGATEAFF. The DNA of the CDR3 is TGCAGCGTTGAGGGGGAGGGGGCTACTGAAGCTTTCTTT.

The rearrangement links TRBV4-1 to TRBJ2-1; D is unclear. Trimming stripped 3 bases from V and 8 bases from J, with 11 bases between. Looked up from germline, CDR1 is MGHRA and CDR2 is YSYEKL. The CDR3 runs to 13 residues. Here the CDR3 DNA reads TGCGCCAGCAGCCATAAACCGTCTTATGAGCAGTTCTTC. It specifies CASSHKPSYEQFF.

The genes are TRBV6-6 and TRBJ1-2, with 9 bases that match TRBD1. The CDR3 is 12 amino acids. Germline lookup yields CDR1 MNHNY and CDR2 SVGAGI (reference sequence). The CDR3 loop reads CALDAGTGGYTF. In DNA, the CDR3 is TGTGCACTCGACGCCGGGACAGGGGGCTACACCTTC.

V usage is TRBV28 and J usage is TRBJ2-1; no clear D gene. Germline CDR1 MDHEN, CDR2 SYDVKM. The CDR3 spans 14 residues. Trimming took 3 bases from V and 6 from J, leaving 12 bases between them. The CDR3: CASSFWLVPNEQFF. The CDR3 DNA is TGTGCCAGCAGTTTTTGGTTGGTTCCCAATGAGCAGTTCTTC.

The genes are TRBV10-3 and TRBJ2-3, with 8 bases aligning to TRBD2. The V segment lost 6 bases and the J segment 1 base; nucleotides outside the gene matches: 12. CDR3 length: 17 residues. Germline CDR1 ENHRY, CDR2 SYGVKD. For the CDR3, the DNA is TGTGCCATCAGCCCGACAGGAAGCGGGAGAGGCACAGATACGCAGTATTTT. It specifies CAISPTGSGRGTDTQYF.

CDR3 loop: CATSGQNYNEQFF. The CDR3 DNA sequence: TGTGCCACTTCGGGACAGAACTACAATGAGCAGTTCTTC. The chain joins TRBV19 to TRBJ2-1, with 7 bases aligning to TRBD1. V lost 10 bases and J lost 3; bases outside the gene matches: 6. This CDR3 has 13 amino acids. Germline CDR1 and CDR2: LNHDA and SQIVND (reference sequence).

This sequence joins TRBV10-2 and TRBJ2-7; D may be TRBD1 or TRBD2 (5 bases each). The CDR3 runs 15 residues. V gave up 3 bases and J gave up 0 bases, with 12 bases separating them. Per the germline V gene, CDR1 is WSHSY and CDR2 is SAAADI. The CDR3 here is CASSDWGINSYEQYF. The CDR3 nucleotides read TGCGCCAGCAGTGATTGGGGGATAAACTCCTACGAGCAGTACTTC.

CDR3 residues: CASSLAWTNQPQHF. The DNA for the CDR3 is TGTGCCAGCAGTTTGGCTTGGACGAATCAGCCCCAGCATTTT. The chain links TRBV28 to TRBJ1-5; D unclear. This CDR3 has 14 amino acids. V gave up 3 bases and J gave up 4 bases, with 10 bases separating them. Per the germline V gene, CDR1 is MDHEN and CDR2 is SYDVKM.

The rearrangement uses TRBV28 and TRBJ2-1; 9 nucleotides match TRBD1. The CDR3 spans 14 residues. CDR1 and CDR2 from the germline V gene are MDHEN and SYDVKM. CDR3 region: CATGGQGPYNEQFF. CDR3 DNA: TGTGCAACCGGGGGACAGGGCCCCTACAATGAGCAGTTCTTC.